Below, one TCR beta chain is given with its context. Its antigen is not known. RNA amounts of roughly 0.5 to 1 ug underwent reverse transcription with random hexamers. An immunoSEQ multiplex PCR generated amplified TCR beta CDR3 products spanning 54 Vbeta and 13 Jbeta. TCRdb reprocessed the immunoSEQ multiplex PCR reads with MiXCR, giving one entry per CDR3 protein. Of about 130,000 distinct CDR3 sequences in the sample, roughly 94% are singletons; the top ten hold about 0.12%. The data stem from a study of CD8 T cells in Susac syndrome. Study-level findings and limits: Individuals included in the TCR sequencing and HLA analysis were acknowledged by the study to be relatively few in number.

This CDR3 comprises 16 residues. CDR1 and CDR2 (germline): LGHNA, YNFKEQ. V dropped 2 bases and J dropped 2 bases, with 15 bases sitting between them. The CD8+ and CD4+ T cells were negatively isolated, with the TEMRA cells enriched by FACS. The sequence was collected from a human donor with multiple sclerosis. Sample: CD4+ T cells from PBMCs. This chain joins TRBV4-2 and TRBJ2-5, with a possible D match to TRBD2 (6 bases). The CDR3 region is CASSQQPRGGQETQYF. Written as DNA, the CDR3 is TGTGCCAGCAGCCAACAACCCCGGGGAGGACAAGAGACCCAGTACTTC.